These 10 T cell receptor beta chains were sequenced from one sample in a study of metastatic and nonmetastatic thyroid tumors. TCRdb re-called the PCR reads with MiXCR. This repertoire shows approximately 34,000 clones, 15% to 20% found once; its top ten account for nearly 3.5%. There were no patients who had received any treatment before thyroid surgery. The specimen sequenced was blood. These TCRs come from a female donor with papillary thyroid cancer or a benign thyroid nodule (not recorded which). Some clones in this sample may be carry-over from other donors' samples.

There are many counts of this clone. This chain links TRBV5-1 with TRBJ2-7; 13 bases align to TRBD2. The CDR3 length is 15 residues. Losses at the gene ends were 5 bases for V and 3 bases for J; bases not matched to a gene: 5. Per germline, CDR1 SGHRS and CDR2 YFSETQ. The CDR3 DNA reads as TGCGCCAGCAGGTCAGGGACTAGCGGGATCTACGAGCAGTACTTC. It specifies CASRSGTSGIYEQYF.

By sample fraction, this clone is medium-sized. V usage is TRBV2 and J usage is TRBJ1-6; no clear D. The CDR3 sequence is 12 residues long. Per the germline V gene, CDR1 is SNHLY and CDR2 is FYNNEI. Trimming took 4 bases from V and 10 from J, leaving 8 bases between them. Here the CDR3 reads CASSVPNSPLHF. The CDR3 DNA follows: TGTGCCAGCAGTGTACCGAACTCACCCCTCCACTTT.

The chain couples TRBV20-1 to TRBJ2-1; D ambiguous. Deletions cut 6 bases from V and 0 bases from J, with 15 bases between. This CDR3 region has 15 residues. CDR1 is DFQATT and CDR2 is SNEGSKA in the germline V gene (reference sequence). The CDR3 DNA reads as TGCAGTGCCCATACCTACGGTAGCTCCTACAATGAGCAGTTCTTC. It specifies CSAHTYGSSYNEQFF.

This clone was observed many times. The chain combines TRBV6-1 with TRBJ2-7; the match to TRBD1 covers 12 bases. Trimming cost V 6 bases and J 7 bases; bases outside gene matches: 13. CDR3 size: 16 residues. Germline V CDR1 and CDR2: MNHNS, SASEGT. The CDR3 region is CASRSMPGQGATEQYF. The CDR3 coding sequence is TGTGCCAGCAGGAGCATGCCGGGACAGGGGGCGACGGAGCAGTACTTC.

This clone was observed at least ten times. The chain uses TRBV24-1 and TRBJ2-1; TRBD2 matches 13 bases. The CDR3 extends over 15 amino acids. Germline V gene lookup returns CDR1 KGHDR and CDR2 SFDVKD. V shed 1 base, J shed 9 bases, and the junction held 2 bases outside the gene matches. The CDR3 loop is CATSDFRTSGSEQFF. In DNA, the CDR3 is TGTGCCACCAGTGATTTCCGGACTAGCGGGAGTGAGCAGTTCTTC.

This clone has at least ten counts. Other DNA variants within this sample encode the same CDR3. V usage is TRBV6-1 and J usage is TRBJ1-2, with D unclear. The CDR3 is made up of 15 amino acids. V was clipped by 5 bases and J by 6 bases, with 19 bases between them. Germline CDR1 is MNHNS and CDR2 is SASEGT. CDR3 sequence reads: CASSPIVYSTNGYTF. Here the CDR3 DNA reads TGTGCCAGCAGTCCGATCGTATACTCGACTAATGGCTACACCTTC.

As concerns this clone: This could be a read error, since a much larger clone is one nucleotide away. The sample carries other DNA sequences with the same CDR3. This chain links TRBV7-9 with TRBJ1-4; the match to TRBD1 covers 8 bases. This CDR3 is 13 amino acids long. The germline V gene encodes CDR1 SEHNR and CDR2 FQNEAQ (reference sequence). The CDR3 DNA reads TGTGCCAGCAGCGGGACAGGAAATGAAAAACTGTTCTTT. Translation gives CASSGTGNEKLFF.

The chain has TRBV30 and TRBJ2-7; TRBD1 matches 7 bases. After removal of 0 bases from V and 10 bases from J, the junction contained 9 bases not matched to a gene. Germline CDR1 and CDR2: GTSNPN and SVGIG (reference sequence). The CDR3 length is 13 residues. The CDR3 is CAWSVWSQGNQYF. The CDR3 bases are TGTGCCTGGAGTGTGTGGTCACAGGGGAATCAGTACTTC.

This clone was observed at least ten times. The same CDR3 arises from other DNA sequences in this sample as well. The chain has TRBV20-1 and TRBJ2-3; 11 bases line up with TRBD2. The CDR3 is 17 residues long. Germline assignment: CDR1 DFQATT and CDR2 SNEGSKA (reference sequence). J was trimmed by 6 bases and V by 8 bases; bases with no gene match: 19. The CDR3 nucleotides read TGCAGTCTGAAGACGGTAACGGGACTAGCGGTCGGGGATACGCAGTATTTT. Translating it yields CSLKTVTGLAVGDTQYF.

This clone showed up many times. The rearrangement links TRBV28 to TRBJ2-3; D gene unclear. V lost 2 bases and J 1 base, leaving 7 bases between the germline ends. Germline V gene lookup returns CDR1 MDHEN and CDR2 SYDVKM. The CDR3 has 14 amino acids. The CDR3 is CASSLGLGTDTQYF. CDR3 DNA sequence: TGTGCCAGCAGTTTAGGCCTCGGCACAGATACGCAGTATTTT.